Below are 25 T cell receptor beta chains sequenced from a single sample in a study of shared clonotypes between healthy human individuals. The table came from immunoSEQ multiplex PCR; TCRdb's copy has only in-frame clones and leaves some out. The sample yields about 510,000 clones, more than 65% seen once. Sequenced material: PBMCs. These receptors all stem from a woman between 40 and 50 years old in good health. Some clones in this sample may be carry-over from other donors' samples.

This clone was seen only once. V usage is TRBV2 and J usage is TRBJ2-1; maybe TRBD1 (6 bases). This CDR3 spans 13 amino acids. Germline lookup yields CDR1 SNHLY and CDR2 FYNNEI. Trimming stripped 6 bases from V and 10 bases from J, with 16 bases between. The DNA for the CDR3 is TGTGCCAGCAGCCCGGGAATCACAGGGGAGCAGTTCTTC. Its protein is CASSPGITGEQFF.

This rearrangement joins TRBV29-1 to TRBJ2-1, with 10 bases that match TRBD1. Germline V gene sequence: CDR1 SQVTM, CDR2 ANQGSEA. J was trimmed by 1 base and V by 6 bases; bases with no gene match: 3. The length of the CDR3 is 14 residues. The DNA of the CDR3 is TGCAGCGTATCGGGACAGGGGTCCTACAATGAGCAGTTCTTC. Residues: CSVSGQGSYNEQFF.

This clone was seen once. The chain combines TRBV7-3 with TRBJ2-7; tentatively, D is TRBD1 (6 bases). The CDR3 contains 13 residues. Germline CDR1 and CDR2: SGHTA and FQGTGA. Trimming took off 6 bases at V and 5 bases at J, with 14 bases between the two ends. The CDR3 region is CASSKTGPDEQYF. CDR3 nucleotides: TGTGCCAGCAGTAAGACAGGTCCCGACGAGCAGTACTTC. Looking up the rest from reference TRBV7-3 and TRBJ2-7 gives the full variable domain: GAGVSQTPSNKVTEKGKYVELRCDPISGHTALYWYRQSLGQGPEFLIYFQGTGAADDSGLPNDRFFAVRPEGSVSTLKIQRTERGDSAVYLCASSKTGPDEQYFGPGTRLTVT.

The J gene is TRBJ2-7, the V gene TRBV14; tentatively, D is TRBD2 (5 bases). This CDR3 comprises 13 residues. Germline CDR1 is SGHDN and CDR2 is FVKESK. V was pared by 1 base and J by 7 bases, with 11 bases between. The DNA of the CDR3 is TGTGCCAGCAGCCAAGGAATGGGAGAAGAGCAGTACTTC. Its translation is CASSQGMGEEQYF.

V gene TRBV2 combines with J gene TRBJ2-6, with D perhaps matching TRBD1 (6 bases). Trimming took 4 bases from V and 0 from J, leaving 10 bases between them. CDR3 size: 16 residues. Per the germline V gene, CDR1 is SNHLY and CDR2 is FYNNEI. CDR3 amino acids: CASSAGESSGANVLTF. CDR3 sequence (DNA): TGTGCCAGCAGTGCAGGGGAGAGCTCTGGGGCCAACGTCCTGACTTTC.

This clone was counted ten times or more. The sample carries other DNA sequences with the same CDR3. The rearrangement joins TRBV18 to TRBJ1-1, with 7 bases fitting TRBD1. The CDR3 contains 15 residues. Trimming removed 1 base from V and 1 base from J; junction bases left unmatched: 3. Germline V gene data show CDR1 as KGHSH and CDR2 as LQKENI. CDR3 nucleotide sequence: TGTGCCAGCTCACCACGACAGGGAGGGAACACTGAAGCTTTCTTT. Its protein product is CASSPRQGGNTEAFF.

This chain uses TRBV6-5 with TRBJ2-3; 8 bases fit TRBD2. CDR3 length: 13 residues. V trimming: 7 bases; J trimming: 8 bases; junction bases outside the gene matches: 8. CDR1 is MNHEY, CDR2 SVGAGI, per germline. CDR3 sequence: CASKTSGPGTQYF. DNA for the CDR3: TGTGCCAGCAAAACTAGCGGTCCCGGTACGCAGTATTTT.

The V call is TRBV7-8, the J call TRBJ1-3; no clear D gene. Germline V CDR1 and CDR2: SGHVS, FQNEAQ. V gave up 1 base and J gave up 4 bases, with 8 bases separating them. The CDR3 totals 14 residues. CDR3 DNA sequence: TGTGCCAGCAGCTTAGTTGGGTCGGGAAACACCATATATTTT. It translates to CASSLVGSGNTIYF.

The chain couples TRBV11-2 to TRBJ2-7; D is uncertain. Germline CDR1 and CDR2: SGHAT and FQNNGV. This CDR3 is 13 amino acids long. Trimming shortened V by 8 bases and J by 0 bases, and 11 bases separated the two germline ends. DNA of the CDR3: TGTGCCAGCGGCGAGGCGGTCTCCTACGAGCAGTACTTC. It encodes CASGEAVSYEQYF.

The V and J genes are TRBV5-4 and TRBJ1-6; 7 positions match TRBD1. V lost 4 bases, J lost 5 bases, and 3 bases stayed unmatched. The CDR3 spans 14 residues. Germline V gene lookup returns CDR1 SGHNT and CDR2 YYREEE (reference sequence). The CDR3 loop reads CASSVGQNNSPLHF. DNA for the CDR3: TGTGCCAGCAGCGTGGGACAGAATAATTCACCCCTCCACTTT.

The chain carries TRBV19 and TRBJ2-4; a weak D match, TRBD1 (5 bases). Trimming shortened V by 3 bases and J by 2 bases, and 8 bases separated the two germline ends. Germline lookup yields CDR1 LNHDA and CDR2 SQIVND (reference sequence). The CDR3 length is 14 residues. CDR3 in DNA: TGTGCCAGTAGTATCCCAGGGTCCAAAAACATTCAGTACTTC. Its protein is CASSIPGSKNIQYF.

The chain uses TRBV7-8 and TRBJ2-2; 7 bases line up with TRBD1. V shed 5 bases and J 0 bases; nucleotides not matched to a gene: 6. Germline V lookup: CDR1 SGHVS, CDR2 FQNEAQ. The CDR3 runs to 16 residues. The CDR3 protein is CASSPDRRANTGELFF. The CDR3 DNA reads as TGTGCCAGCAGCCCGGACAGGCGTGCGAACACCGGGGAGCTGTTTTTT.

This chain uses TRBV11-2 with TRBJ2-1; weak D call: TRBD1 (7 bases). Germline lookup yields CDR1 SGHAT and CDR2 FQNNGV. The CDR3 totals 16 residues. Between the trimmed V and J ends, which lost 0 bases and 9 bases, there was a span of 18 bases. The CDR3 bases are TGTGCCAGCAGCTTAGATCCCAGGGGGAGGAGTTCTGAGCAGTTCTTC. Protein sequence: CASSLDPRGRSSEQFF.

J is TRBJ1-1 and V is TRBV18, with 8 bases that match TRBD1. J lost 4 bases, V lost 1 base, and 5 bases had no gene match. Germline-derived CDR1 and CDR2 are KGHSH and LQKENI. CDR3 size: 15 residues. The CDR3 region has the DNA TGTGCCAGCTCACCACGTACAGGGGGTGGCACTGAAGCTTTCTTT. Translated: CASSPRTGGGTEAFF.

The CDR3 coding sequence is TGTGCCAGCAGCTTATTCGGGGGGCTTGAAAAACTGTTTTTT. It encodes CASSLFGGLEKLFF. The chain carries TRBV7-9 and TRBJ1-4, with TRBD1 as a possible D gene (6 bases). The germline V gene has CDR1 SEHNR and CDR2 FQNEAQ (reference sequence). The CDR3 consists of 14 residues. The ends were cut back, 2 bases at V and 7 bases at J, with 11 bases in the middle.

The chain uses TRBV20-1 and TRBJ2-7; D is possibly TRBD1 (6 bases). There are 11 residues in the CDR3. Germline loops: CDR1 DFQATT, CDR2 SNEGSKA (reference sequence). Trimming removed 7 bases from V and 4 bases from J, with 11 bases in between. This CDR3 reads CSVRTVYEQYF. CDR3 nucleotide sequence: TGCAGTGTACGGACAGTTTACGAGCAGTACTTC.

The genes are TRBV27 and TRBJ2-3; D call uncertain. This CDR3 has 14 residues. Trimming pared 9 bases from V and 8 bases from J, leaving 21 bases between. Germline CDR1 reads MNHEY; CDR2 reads SMNVEV (reference sequence). CDR3 sequence reads: CASPRGVSAVTQYF. The DNA for the CDR3 is TGTGCCAGTCCTAGAGGAGTCTCGGCGGTTACGCAGTATTTT.

This chain connects TRBV6-5 to TRBJ2-2, with D perhaps TRBD1 or TRBD2 (5 bases each). The CDR3 has 15 amino acids. Per germline, CDR1 MNHEY and CDR2 SVGAGI. The V and J ends lost 7 bases and 4 bases respectively, with 16 bases between them. CDR3 nucleotides: TGTGCCAGCATTGATATCCGGGACCTCACCGGGGAGCTGTTTTTT. Translation: CASIDIRDLTGELFF.

The rearrangement uses TRBV6-4 and TRBJ2-6; D is uncertain. The germline CDR1 and CDR2 sequences are MRHNA and SNTAGT. The V end was cut by 0 bases, the J end by 4 bases, with 4 bases between. CDR3 size: 14 residues. The DNA of the CDR3 is TGTGCCAGCAGTGACTCGGGGGGGGCCAACGTCCTGACTTTC. Translation gives CASSDSGGANVLTF.

There are many counts of this clone. The chain links TRBV4-1 to TRBJ2-1; TRBD1 matches 9 bases. CDR3 length equals 16 residues. The J segment lost 7 bases and the V segment lost 1 base, leaving 8 bases of the junction unmatched. Per germline, CDR1 MGHRA and CDR2 YSYEKL. The CDR3 nucleotides are TGCGCCAGCAGCCAAGGCCCGGGACAGGGACGGAATGAGCAGTTCTTC. It codes for CASSQGPGQGRNEQFF.

With respect to this clone: This may come from a read error, since a much larger clone is one base off. The chain's CDR3 is CTSSQALAGGGYEQYF. CDR3 coding DNA: TGCACCAGCAGCCAAGCCCTAGCGGGAGGGGGTTACGAGCAGTACTTC. V and J are TRBV1 and TRBJ2-7; TRBD2, as called in the table, went unchecked against the DNA. TRBV1 is marked as a pseudogene. The CDR3 runs 16 residues.

The V and J genes are TRBV7-9 and TRBJ2-3, with 8 bases identical to TRBD1. Germline CDR1 is SEHNR and CDR2 is FQNEAQ (reference sequence). This CDR3 is built from 16 residues. Trimming at V came to 4 bases and at J to 6 bases, leaving 12 bases not matched to a gene. The CDR3 reads CASSSTTDRVVDTQYF. The CDR3 DNA sequence: TGTGCCAGCAGCTCGACCACGGACAGGGTGGTCGATACGCAGTATTTT. Complete variable domain (other parts from reference TRBV7-9 and TRBJ2-3): DTGVSQNPRHKITKRGQNVTFRCDPISEHNRLYWYRQTLGQGPEFLTYFQNEAQLEKSRLLSDRFSAERPKGSFSTLEIQRTEQGDSAMYLCASSSTTDRVVDTQYFGPGTRLTVL.

The V gene is TRBV4-2, the J gene TRBJ2-3, with a possible D match to TRBD1 (6 bases). Germline assignment: CDR1 LGHNA and CDR2 YNFKEQ. The CDR3 totals 17 residues. Between the trimmed V and J ends, which lost 4 bases and 3 bases, there was a span of 20 bases. The CDR3 DNA is TGTGCCAGCAGCCGAGGCCTAGGGGGAGAGGAGACAGATACGCAGTATTTT. Translation gives CASSRGLGGEETDTQYF.

This sequence joins TRBV18 and TRBJ2-2; TRBD2 might be the D (6 bases). Germline V gene data show CDR1 as KGHSH and CDR2 as LQKENI. There are 16 residues in the CDR3. Trimming shortened V by 8 bases and J by 1 base, and 17 bases separated the two germline ends. The CDR3 sequence: CASPTRENENTGELFF. CDR3 nucleotides: TGTGCCAGCCCAACACGGGAGAACGAGAACACCGGGGAGCTGTTTTTT.

This chain connects TRBV7-2 to TRBJ2-6, with D tentatively TRBD2 (6 bases). Germline-derived CDR1 and CDR2 are SGHTA and FQGNSA. The CDR3 contains 16 residues. With 4 bases removed from V and 2 bases from J, the gap between germline ends came to 12 bases. The DNA of the CDR3 is TGTGCCAGCAGCTCGCCCGGGGGAACTGGGGCCAACGTCCTGACTTTC. Translating gives CASSSPGGTGANVLTF.